These 17 T cell receptor beta chains originate from one sample sequenced in a study of T cell responses to AZD1222 COVID-19 vaccine. TCRdb's table, derived via immunoSEQ multiplex PCR, lists solely in-frame clones and lacks some. The sample contains tens of thousands of clones, 80% to 95% of which appear only once. Sequenced material: peripheral blood, taken on day 0 of MenACWY control vaccination. The receptor source for this set is an adult in good health.

The J gene is TRBJ1-2, the V gene TRBV5-6, with D possibly being TRBD1 (6 bases). CDR3 length: 18 amino acids. The V and J ends lost 5 bases and 6 bases respectively, with 29 bases between them. Germline CDR1 SGHDT, CDR2 YYEEEE. The CDR3 here is CASSFTNPATRGADGYTF. DNA of the CDR3: TGTGCCAGCAGTTTTACTAACCCGGCGACAAGGGGGGCGGATGGCTACACCTTC.

The sample holds one count of this clone. The rearrangement joins TRBV3-1 (or the pseudogene TRBV3-2) to TRBJ2-1; D gene unclear. V lost 8 bases, J lost 9 bases, and 11 bases lay in between. This CDR3 comprises 11 residues. The germline V gene encodes CDR1 LGHDT and CDR2 YNNKEL (reference sequence). DNA for the CDR3: TGTGCCAGCCAGAGAACCGGTGAGCAGTTCTTC. Translating it yields CASQRTGEQFF.

This clone was seen more than once but under ten times. J is TRBJ1-4 and V is TRBV28; 9 bases agree with TRBD1. V shed 4 bases and J 0 bases; nucleotides not matched to a gene: 3. Germline CDR1 and CDR2: MDHEN and SYDVKM. The CDR3 contains 16 residues. Here the CDR3 DNA reads TGTGCCAGCAGTTCACAGGGGGCCGCAACTAATGAAAAACTGTTTTTT. Translated, it gives CASSSQGAATNEKLFF.

The chain couples TRBV3-1 (or the pseudogene TRBV3-2) to TRBJ1-1; 11 bases are shared with TRBD1. V shed 3 bases and J 4 bases; nucleotides not matched to a gene: 4. The CDR3 length is 15 residues. Germline-derived CDR1 and CDR2 are LGHDT and YNNKEL (reference sequence). The CDR3 sequence is CASSHPGTGGTEAFF. The CDR3 region has the DNA TGTGCCAGCAGCCATCCCGGGACAGGGGGCACTGAAGCTTTCTTT.

The V and J genes are TRBV5-1 and TRBJ2-3, with a tentative D call TRBD2 (6 bases). Per the germline V gene, CDR1 is SGHRS and CDR2 is YFSETQ. CDR3 length equals 14 residues. V was shortened by 4 bases and J by 4 bases, with 13 bases between the two germline ends. The CDR3 sequence: CASSTQRVADTQYF. The DNA for the CDR3 is TGCGCCAGCAGCACCCAGCGGGTAGCAGATACGCAGTATTTT.

This chain uses TRBV4-3 with TRBJ1-5; TRBD1 is a possible D gene (5 bases). The CDR3 sequence is 16 residues long. The ends were cut back, 0 bases at V and 7 bases at J, with 16 bases in the middle. Germline V lookup: CDR1 LGHNA, CDR2 YSLEER. The CDR3 bases are TGCGCCAGCAGCCAAGATAGGGTAACAGGTTCGCAGCCCCAGCATTTT. This codes for CASSQDRVTGSQPQHF.

V is TRBV5-4 and J is TRBJ2-7; TRBD1 agrees at 8 bases. CDR1 and CDR2 (germline): SGHNT, YYREEE (reference sequence). Trimming removed 2 bases from V and 2 bases from J; junction bases left unmatched: 3. This CDR3 region has 14 residues. CDR3 DNA: TGTGCCAGCAGCTTTGACAGGGGACCCTACGAGCAGTACTTC. Its translation is CASSFDRGPYEQYF.

The rearrangement links TRBV3-1 (or the pseudogene TRBV3-2) to TRBJ2-3; D gene ambiguous. This CDR3 is built from 15 residues. The germline gives CDR1 LGHDT, CDR2 YNNKEL (reference sequence). V shed 0 bases and J shed 2 bases, with 9 bases lying between them. In DNA, the CDR3 is TGTGCCAGCAGCCAAGAGCTAGGGCACACAGATACGCAGTATTTT. It encodes CASSQELGHTDTQYF.

V and J are TRBV19 and TRBJ1-2, with TRBD1 as a possible D gene (5 bases). The CDR3 has 15 amino acids. Germline V gene lookup returns CDR1 LNHDA and CDR2 SQIVND (reference sequence). Trimming removed 5 bases from V and 7 bases from J, with 20 bases in between. The CDR3 here is CASSASGDPPIGYTF. CDR3 coding DNA: TGTGCCAGTAGTGCCTCGGGGGACCCTCCTATTGGCTACACCTTC. Full variable domain (outside the CDR3, taken from reference TRBV19 and TRBJ1-2): DGGITQSPKYLFRKEGQNVTLSCEQNLNHDAMYWYRQDPGQGLRLIYYSQIVNDFQKGDIAEGYSVSREKKESFPLTVTSAQKNPTAFYLCASSASGDPPIGYTFGSGTRLTVV.

The chain joins TRBV12-3 or TRBV12-4 to TRBJ1-5; TRBD1 might be the D (6 bases). This CDR3 spans 13 amino acids. V lost 3 bases and J 5 bases, leaving 8 bases between the germline ends. The DNA of the CDR3 is TGTGCCAGCAGTTTCCCAGGGGATCAGCCCCAGCATTTT. This gives the protein CASSFPGDQPQHF.

V usage is TRBV7-9 and J usage is TRBJ2-7; 10 bases line up with TRBD2. V shed 6 bases and J 2 bases; nucleotides not matched to a gene: 4. The germline V gene encodes CDR1 SEHNR and CDR2 FQNEAQ (reference sequence). The CDR3 length is 14 residues. The CDR3 DNA reads as TGTGCCAGCAGTCCGACTAGCGGGCCCTACGAGCAGTACTTC. This encodes CASSPTSGPYEQYF.

The rearrangement joins TRBV5-8 to TRBJ2-7; D gene uncertain. Per the germline V gene, CDR1 is SGHTS and CDR2 is YDEGEE. The CDR3 has 13 residues. V gave up 4 bases and J gave up 2 bases, with 10 bases separating them. The DNA for the CDR3 is TGTGCCAGCAGCCAACGACCCGCCTACGAGCAGTACTTC. Protein product: CASSQRPAYEQYF.

The chain carries TRBV30 and TRBJ2-5; TRBD2 is a possible D gene (5 bases). Trimming stripped 2 bases from V and 9 bases from J, with 13 bases between. CDR3 size: 12 residues. Germline values: CDR1 GTSNPN, CDR2 SVGIG (reference sequence). This CDR3 is CAWSPQDFSQYF. The CDR3 DNA follows: TGTGCCTGGAGTCCCCAGGACTTCTCCCAGTACTTC.

The V call is TRBV7-8, the J call TRBJ2-7, with 11 bases that match TRBD2. The length of the CDR3 is 16 residues. Trimming took 5 bases from V and 2 from J; bases not matched to a gene: 8. Germline loops: CDR1 SGHVS, CDR2 FQNEAQ. CDR3 in DNA: TGTGCCAGCAGCCCCAGCGGGACTAGCGGAACCTACGAGCAGTACTTC. Protein product: CASSPSGTSGTYEQYF.

The V call is TRBV3-1 (or the pseudogene TRBV3-2), the J call TRBJ1-6; D is ambiguous. The ends were cut back, 4 bases at V and 10 bases at J, with 14 bases in the middle. This CDR3 comprises 14 residues. Germline values: CDR1 LGHDT, CDR2 YNNKEL (reference sequence). CDR3 region: CASSLRGTESPLHF. CDR3 sequence (DNA): TGTGCCAGCAGCCTTCGGGGAACAGAGTCACCCCTCCACTTT.

This clone has just one count. The chain combines TRBV9 with TRBJ2-1; TRBD2 matches 12 bases. CDR3 length: 19 residues. The junction had 7 bases not matched to a gene; V was cut back by 0 bases and J by 0 bases. Germline CDR1 and CDR2: SGDLS and YYNGEE. The CDR3 region is CASSVGTSGMPSSYNEQFF. The DNA of the CDR3 is TGTGCCAGCAGCGTAGGGACTAGCGGGATGCCAAGCTCCTACAATGAGCAGTTCTTC.

The V call is TRBV30, the J call TRBJ2-7; D ambiguous. Germline values: CDR1 GTSNPN, CDR2 SVGIG (reference sequence). This CDR3 region has 13 residues. V dropped 7 bases and J dropped 0 bases, with 13 bases sitting between them. For the CDR3, the DNA is TGTGCCTTTCTAGGACCGCCCTCCTACGAGCAGTACTTC. Translated: CAFLGPPSYEQYF.